The clone carrying this T cell receptor (beta chain) was observed once. Germline V gene lookup returns CDR1 MDHEN and CDR2 SYDVKM. V lost 6 bases to trimming and J lost 6 bases, with 9 bases between them. The CDR3 runs to 12 residues. Under the authors' procedure: Estimation of nucleated cell counts relied on the amplification of reference gene primers. Clones were read by immunoSEQ multiplex PCR, and TCRdb kept only the in-frame ones, dropping some. The V and J calls and clone size come from that table; D and trimming were worked out from the DNA. This table has 220,000 or so clones, roughly four fifths appearing once. The entry originates in a study of blood T cell repertoires in COVID-19. As for the study in general: Sites in the United States, Italy and Spain provided acute and convalescent COVID-19 samples. Sources were T cells, B-cell-depleted T cells, or PBMCs; the material itself was cDNA or gDNA.

This TCR was recovered from a woman under 40 who had recovered from COVID-19. This rearrangement joins TRBV28 to TRBJ2-1, with D possibly TRBD1 on 5 matching bases. Sequencing used peripheral blood. CDR3 loop: CASRGRVNEQFF. CDR3 in DNA: TGTGCCAGCAGAGGCAGGGTCAATGAGCAGTTCTTC.